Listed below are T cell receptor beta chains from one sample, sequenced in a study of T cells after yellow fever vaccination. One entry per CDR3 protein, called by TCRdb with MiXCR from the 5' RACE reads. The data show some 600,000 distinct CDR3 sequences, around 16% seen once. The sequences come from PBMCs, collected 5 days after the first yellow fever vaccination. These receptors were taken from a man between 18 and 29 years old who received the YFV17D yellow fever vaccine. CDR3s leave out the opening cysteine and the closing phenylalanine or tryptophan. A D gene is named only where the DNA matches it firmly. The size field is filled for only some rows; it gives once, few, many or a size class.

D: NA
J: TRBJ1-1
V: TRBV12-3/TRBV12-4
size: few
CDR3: ASSFSGGYYTEAF

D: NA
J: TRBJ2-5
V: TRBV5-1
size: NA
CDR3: ASSLEPGRETQY

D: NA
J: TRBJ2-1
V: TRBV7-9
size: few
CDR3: ASSPAGANEQF

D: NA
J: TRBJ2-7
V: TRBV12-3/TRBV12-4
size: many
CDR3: ASSQGYYEQY

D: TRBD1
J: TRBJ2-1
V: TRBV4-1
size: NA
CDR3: ASSQGRARGRNEQF

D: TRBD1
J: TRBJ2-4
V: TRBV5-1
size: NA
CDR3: ASSIGQALAKNIQY

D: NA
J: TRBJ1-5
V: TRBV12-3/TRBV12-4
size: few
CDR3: ASSSQGSNNQPQH

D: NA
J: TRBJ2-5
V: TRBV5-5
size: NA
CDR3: ASRRTLQETQY

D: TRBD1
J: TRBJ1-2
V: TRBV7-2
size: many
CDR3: ASSPEGAYGYT

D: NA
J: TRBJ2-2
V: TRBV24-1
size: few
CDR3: ATSDNGELF

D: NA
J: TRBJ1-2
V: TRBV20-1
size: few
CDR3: SARDNRRSTSYGYT

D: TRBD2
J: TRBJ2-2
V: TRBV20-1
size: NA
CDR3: SALQVSGGIIGELF